This passage covers 19 T cell receptor beta chains from one sample sequenced in a study of shared clonotypes between healthy human individuals. TCRdb's table, derived via immunoSEQ multiplex PCR, lists solely in-frame clones and lacks some. The table includes 2.5 million or so clones, 90% to 95% detected once. Sample: naive CD4+ T cells sorted from blood. Documented subset: CD45RA+ positively selected. These receptors all stem from a man younger than 35 in good health.

This clone was detected once. The chain links TRBV6-6 to TRBJ2-2; the match to TRBD1 covers 7 bases. V shed 10 bases and J 6 bases; nucleotides not matched to a gene: 8. Germline V gives CDR1 MNHNY, CDR2 SVGAGI (reference sequence). The CDR3 loop spans 13 amino acids. CDR3 sequence (DNA): TGTGCCACTACCACAGGGGACCCCGGGGAGCTGTTTTTT. It specifies CATTTGDPGELFF.

The chain recombines TRBV4-1 with TRBJ2-7, with 8 bases aligning to TRBD2. Germline V CDR1 and CDR2: MGHRA, YSYEKL. The CDR3 has 16 residues. With V trimmed by 2 bases and J by 2 bases, 8 bases remained unmatched. The CDR3 DNA sequence: TGCGCCAGCAGCCAACCCTCTGGACTAGCCCCCTACGAGCAGTACTTC. It specifies CASSQPSGLAPYEQYF.

The J gene is TRBJ1-4, the V gene TRBV7-9, with D hard to call. The ends were cut back, 2 bases at V and 0 bases at J, with 4 bases in the middle. Per germline, CDR1 SEHNR and CDR2 FQNEAQ (reference sequence). The CDR3 extends over 14 amino acids. The CDR3 nucleotides read TGTGCCAGCAGCTTAAGACCAACTAATGAAAAACTGTTTTTT. It specifies CASSLRPTNEKLFF.

The V and J genes are TRBV6-5 and TRBJ2-1; D perhaps matches TRBD1 (6 bases). The CDR3 is 13 residues long. CDR1 and CDR2 (germline): MNHEY, SVGAGI. V lost 4 bases, J lost 6 bases, and 10 bases lay in between. The CDR3 sequence: CASSSTGFNEQFF. The CDR3 DNA reads TGTGCCAGCAGTTCGACAGGTTTCAATGAGCAGTTCTTC.

Note on this clone: Other nucleotide sequences in the sample specify the same CDR3. The chain joins TRBV18 to TRBJ1-1; a possible D gene is TRBD1 (5 bases). The CDR3 has 13 amino acids. The V end lost 6 bases, the J end lost 1 base, and 9 bases lay between the germline ends. Germline lookup yields CDR1 KGHSH and CDR2 LQKENI. This chain's CDR3 is CASSTGGNTEAFF. DNA for the CDR3: TGTGCCAGCTCCACCGGGGGGAACACTGAAGCTTTCTTT.

The CDR3 DNA reads TGCGCCAGCAGCTTGGAAGAGTCGGGGGGCTATGGCTACACCTTC. Protein: CASSLEESGGYGYTF. The chain joins TRBV5-1 to TRBJ1-2, with D perhaps TRBD1 (5 bases). With 0 bases removed from V and 4 bases from J, the gap between germline ends came to 13 bases. The CDR3 covers 15 residues. The germline V gene encodes CDR1 SGHRS and CDR2 YFSETQ. The full variable domain, completed using reference TRBV5-1 and TRBJ1-2, is KAGVTQTPRYLIKTRGQQVTLSCSPISGHRSVSWYQQTPGQGLQFLFEYFSETQRNKGNFPGRFSGRQFSNSRSEMNVSTLELGDSALYLCASSLEESGGYGYTFGSGTRLTVV.

This chain uses TRBV18 with TRBJ2-2; the D gene is possibly TRBD2 (6 bases). V dropped 1 base and J dropped 2 bases, with 17 bases sitting between them. CDR1 and CDR2 (germline): KGHSH, LQKENI. CDR3 length: 18 amino acids. The chain's CDR3 is CASSPLFTSTRNTGELFF. As DNA, the CDR3 is TGTGCCAGCTCACCACTATTTACTAGCACCCGCAACACCGGGGAGCTGTTTTTT. The variable domain in full, with the rest retrieved from reference TRBV18 and TRBJ2-2, is NAGVMQNPRHLVRRRGQEARLRCSPMKGHSHVYWYRQLPEEGLKFMVYLQKENIIDESGMPKERFSAEFPKEGPSILRIQQVVRGDSAAYFCASSPLFTSTRNTGELFFGEGSRLTVL.

The rearrangement uses TRBV6-1 and TRBJ2-7; TRBD1 aligns across 9 bases. J gave up 6 bases and V 6 bases, and 9 bases lay outside the gene matches. The germline V gene has CDR1 MNHNS and CDR2 SASEGT. The CDR3 spans 14 residues. The CDR3 region has the DNA TGTGCCAGCAGGGGACAGGGCACGCGGGGCGAGCAGTACTTC. Translated, it gives CASRGQGTRGEQYF.

This chain links TRBV9 with TRBJ2-7, with 10 bases fitting TRBD2. V dropped 3 bases and J dropped 2; count of bases not matched to a gene: 5. This CDR3 comprises 15 residues. The germline gives CDR1 SGDLS, CDR2 YYNGEE. The CDR3 DNA sequence: TGTGCCAGCAGCGCTGCTAGCGGGAGTACCTACGAGCAGTACTTC. Encoded protein: CASSAASGSTYEQYF. Together with reference TRBV9 and TRBJ2-7, the CDR3 gives the full variable domain: DSGVTQTPKHLITATGQRVTLRCSPRSGDLSVYWYQQSLDQGLQFLIQYYNGEERAKGNILERFSAQQFPDLHSELNLSSLELGDSALYFCASSAASGSTYEQYFGPGTRLTVT.

The genes are TRBV5-1 and TRBJ1-1, with 9 bases lining up with TRBD1. The V gene end was trimmed by 4 bases and the J gene end by 1 base; junction bases not matched to a gene: 5. Per the germline V gene, CDR1 is SGHRS and CDR2 is YFSETQ. The CDR3 loop spans 15 amino acids. For the CDR3, the DNA is TGCGCCAGCAGCCCGTTACAGGGGGCGAACACTGAAGCTTTCTTT. It encodes CASSPLQGANTEAFF. Combining the CDR3 with reference TRBV5-1 and TRBJ1-1 gives the whole variable domain KAGVTQTPRYLIKTRGQQVTLSCSPISGHRSVSWYQQTPGQGLQFLFEYFSETQRNKGNFPGRFSGRQFSNSRSEMNVSTLELGDSALYLCASSPLQGANTEAFFGQGTRLTVV.

This chain links TRBV6-5 with TRBJ2-5, with 8 bases aligning to TRBD2. The V and J ends lost 4 bases and 1 base, in that order; junction bases with no gene match: 8. Looked up from germline, CDR1 is MNHEY and CDR2 is SVGAGI. This CDR3 is 16 amino acids long. The CDR3, as DNA: TGTGCCAGCAGTTCCGGACTAGCAGGGCCCCAAGAGACCCAGTACTTC. Translating it yields CASSSGLAGPQETQYF.

The chain combines TRBV30 with TRBJ2-7; D is possibly TRBD2 (7 bases). The CDR3 is 14 amino acids. V lost 4 bases, J lost 5 bases, and 18 bases lay in between. The germline V gene encodes CDR1 GTSNPN and CDR2 SVGIG (reference sequence). CDR3 bases: TGTGCCTGGAATCTGGGGGGGCGGCCCCACGAGCAGTACTTC. It is translated as CAWNLGGRPHEQYF.

J is TRBJ2-5 and V is TRBV7-2; 12 bases are shared with TRBD2. The CDR3 spans 16 residues. Germline CDR1 is SGHTA and CDR2 is FQGNSA. Trimming took 4 bases from V and 7 from J; bases not matched to a gene: 10. For the CDR3, the DNA is TGTGCCAGCAGCTCCCCCGGACTAGCGGGGATCGGGACCCAGTACTTC. Amino acid sequence: CASSSPGLAGIGTQYF. The complete variable domain, with remaining parts taken from reference TRBV7-2 and TRBJ2-5, reads GAGVSQSPSNKVTEKGKDVELRCDPISGHTALYWYRQSLGQGLEFLIYFQGNSAPDKSGLPSDRFSAERTGGSVSTLTIQRTQQEDSAVYLCASSSPGLAGIGTQYFGPGTRLLVL.

The count of this clone is one. One end of the junction fails to match germline, which may point to a read error. The gene calls are TRBV5-1 and TRBJ2-7; 10 bases line up with TRBD1. CDR3 length: 15 amino acids. Germline CDR1 SGHRS, CDR2 YFSETQ. The CDR3 coding sequence is TGCACCAGCAGCTCGAGGGGGACAGGGGCCTACGAGCAGTACTTC. This translates into CTSSSRGTGAYEQYF.

This clone was detected only once. V is TRBV9 and J is TRBJ2-7; D not certain. This CDR3 region has 14 residues. Trimming removed 0 bases at V and 4 bases at J, with 11 bases between. Germline V gene data show CDR1 as SGDLS and CDR2 as YYNGEE. The CDR3, as DNA: TGTGCCAGCAGCGTAGACTTCTTTTCGTACGAGCAGTACTTC. Its protein product is CASSVDFFSYEQYF.

This clone appeared once. In the same sample, other DNA sequences code for this CDR3. The chain couples TRBV9 to TRBJ2-7, with 7 bases lining up with TRBD2. V was clipped by 0 bases and J by 3 bases; unmatched bases: 3. The germline CDR1 and CDR2 sequences are SGDLS and YYNGEE. This CDR3 region has 14 residues. This CDR3 reads CASSVAGGGYEQYF. The CDR3 DNA sequence: TGTGCCAGCAGCGTAGCTGGGGGGGGCTACGAGCAGTACTTC.

The table lists this clone with a few counts. Other DNA sequences in this specimen translate into the identical CDR3. For the CDR3, the DNA is TGCAGCGTTGAGGGGAGGGCCAAAAACATTCAGTACTTC. This sequence encodes CSVEGRAKNIQYF. This rearrangement joins TRBV29-1 to TRBJ2-4; weak D call: TRBD2 (6 bases). CDR1 SQVTM and CDR2 ANQGSEA come from the germline V gene. V lost 3 bases to trimming and J lost 1 base, with 7 bases between them. This CDR3 spans 13 amino acids.

This chain joins TRBV5-5 and TRBJ1-5; D may be TRBD1 (6 bases). The germline V gene has CDR1 SGHKS and CDR2 YYEKEE (reference sequence). This CDR3 is 14 amino acids long. V shed 6 bases and J shed 1 base, with 11 bases lying between them. The chain's CDR3 is CASTTGFSNQPQHF. For the CDR3, the DNA is TGTGCCAGCACCACAGGGTTCAGCAATCAGCCCCAGCATTTT.

The chain recombines TRBV5-1 with TRBJ2-7; D possibly corresponds to TRBD1 (6 bases). The CDR3 runs to 14 residues. Germline V gives CDR1 SGHRS, CDR2 YFSETQ. V was shortened by 7 bases and J by 3 bases, with 17 bases between the two germline ends. The CDR3 DNA reads TGCGCCAGCGTACCGGGACACGGACACTACGAGCAGTACTTC. Translating gives CASVPGHGHYEQYF. Based on the CDR3 plus reference TRBV5-1 and TRBJ2-7, the full variable domain is KAGVTQTPRYLIKTRGQQVTLSCSPISGHRSVSWYQQTPGQGLQFLFEYFSETQRNKGNFPGRFSGRQFSNSRSEMNVSTLELGDSALYLCASVPGHGHYEQYFGPGTRLTVT.